This T cell receptor (beta chain) stems from a study of blood T cell repertoires in COVID-19. At the level of the study: Acute and convalescent COVID-19 specimens originated in the United States, Italy and Spain. T cells, B-cell-depleted T cells, or PBMCs provided the cDNA or gDNA that served as material.

Original handling: It was from reference gene primer amplification that nucleated cell counts were estimated. Produced via immunoSEQ multiplex PCR; TCRdb's table is partial and in-frame only. V, J and clone size are those of that table, while D and trimming were read from the DNA. Among tens of thousands of clones listed, 85% to 90% were seen once. The CDR3 is 11 residues long. The V end lost 5 bases, the J end lost 8 bases, and 7 bases lay between the germline ends. Germline V gene data show CDR1 as MNHNY and CDR2 as SVGAGI (reference sequence). Sequenced input: peripheral blood. The chain carries TRBV6-6 and TRBJ1-5; D gene uncertain. The clonotype comes from a woman older than 75 in a cohort sampled during active or convalescent COVID-19. The CDR3 DNA reads as TGTGCCAGCAGTACGGCGGAGCCCCAGCATTTT. This encodes CASSTAEPQHF.